The 17 T cell receptor beta chains below were found in one sample sequenced in a study of T cell responses to AZD1222 COVID-19 vaccine. Data came from immunoSEQ multiplex PCR; TCRdb stores just in-frame clones and leaves some out. The sample lists over 65,000 clones; about 90% were seen once. Sequences were derived from peripheral blood, sampled on day 0 of AZD1222 vaccination. These receptors all come from an adult in good health.

This rearrangement joins TRBV7-3 to TRBJ1-3, with D perhaps TRBD1 (5 bases). Germline lookup yields CDR1 SGHTA and CDR2 FQGTGA. This CDR3 has 16 amino acids. The V end lost 5 bases, the J end lost 4 bases, and 18 bases lay between the germline ends. The DNA for the CDR3 is TGTGCCAGCAGCCGTCAACCGGGGGGGTCCGGAAACACCATATATTTT. Its protein product is CASSRQPGGSGNTIYF.

This chain connects TRBV11-1 to TRBJ2-7; possible D gene TRBD2, 5 bases. Germline CDR1 and CDR2: SGHAT and FQDESV (reference sequence). V gave up 4 bases and J gave up 6 bases, with 16 bases separating them. This CDR3 is 14 amino acids long. This CDR3 reads CASSYGLRGGEQYF. As DNA, the CDR3 is TGTGCCAGCAGCTACGGACTCCGAGGCGGCGAGCAGTACTTC.

This clone has just one count. The chain uses TRBV27 and TRBJ1-6, with D tentatively TRBD1 (5 bases). Trimming stripped 4 bases from V and 9 bases from J, with 10 bases between. The germline V gene encodes CDR1 MNHEY and CDR2 SMNVEV (reference sequence). The CDR3 contains 13 residues. CDR3 sequence reads: CASSWGIGSPLHF. The DNA of the CDR3 is TGTGCCAGCAGTTGGGGCATAGGTTCACCCCTCCACTTT.

The chain uses TRBV11-2 and TRBJ1-5, with 7 bases lining up with TRBD1. V shed 5 bases and J 3 bases; nucleotides not matched to a gene: 7. CDR3 length: 15 amino acids. Germline V CDR1 and CDR2: SGHAT, FQNNGV. The chain's CDR3 is CASSRGQSNNQPQHF. DNA for the CDR3: TGTGCCAGCAGCAGGGGACAGAGCAACAATCAGCCCCAGCATTTT.

This clone was seen once. The rearrangement uses TRBV11-3 and TRBJ2-1; 7 bases agree with TRBD2. The CDR3 totals 14 residues. Germline V CDR1 and CDR2: SGHNT, YENEEA. V dropped 0 bases and J dropped 7; count of bases not matched to a gene: 3. The CDR3 region has the DNA TGTGCCAGCAGCTTAGAAGCGGGGTTGAATGAGCAGTTCTTC. Translated, it gives CASSLEAGLNEQFF.

CDR3 nucleotide sequence: TGTGCCAGCACCGACGGGGGTTGGTATGGCTACACCTTC. It encodes CASTDGGWYGYTF. This chain uses TRBV6-5 with TRBJ1-2; a possible D gene is TRBD1 (5 bases). CDR3 size: 13 residues. Germline V lookup: CDR1 MNHEY, CDR2 SVGAGI. Trimming removed 7 bases from V and 5 bases from J, with 14 bases in between.

V is TRBV6-2 or TRBV6-3 and J is TRBJ1-5; 8 bases are shared with TRBD1. The CDR3 runs to 15 residues. Unmatched junction bases numbered 4, after V lost 5 bases and J lost 1 base. Germline loops: CDR1 MNHEY, CDR2 SVGEGT. The CDR3 region is CASSRTGRSNQPQHF. The CDR3 DNA is TGTGCCAGCAGTCGGACAGGGCGAAGCAATCAGCCCCAGCATTTT.

This clone appeared once. This chain uses TRBV2 with TRBJ1-1, with 8 positions matching TRBD1. The germline CDR1 and CDR2 sequences are SNHLY and FYNNEI. The V and J ends lost 6 bases and 1 base, in that order; junction bases with no gene match: 7. This CDR3 is 15 amino acids long. The CDR3 sequence is CASRGQVLTNTEAFF. The CDR3, as DNA: TGTGCCAGCAGGGGACAGGTCTTAACGAACACTGAAGCTTTCTTT. The variable domain in full, with the rest retrieved from reference TRBV2 and TRBJ1-1, is EPEVTQTPSHQVTQMGQEVILRCVPISNHLYFYWYRQILGQKVEFLVSFYNNEISEKSEIFDDQFSVERPDGSNFTLKIRSTKLEDSAMYFCASRGQVLTNTEAFFGQGTRLTVV.

The rearrangement links TRBV9 to TRBJ1-2; D gene uncertain. The CDR3 contains 14 residues. Germline CDR1 is SGDLS and CDR2 is YYNGEE. Trimming stripped 0 bases from V and 5 bases from J, with 11 bases between. CDR3 nucleotides: TGTGCCAGCAGCGTAGCCTTGTTCCCATATGGCTACACCTTC. This translates into CASSVALFPYGYTF.

The gene calls are TRBV7-9 and TRBJ1-1, with 8 bases lining up with TRBD1. CDR3 size: 12 residues. Losses at the gene ends were 2 bases for V and 10 bases for J; bases not matched to a gene: 3. CDR1 is SEHNR and CDR2 is FQNEAQ in the germline V gene (reference sequence). This chain's CDR3 is CASSLSGTGAFF. The CDR3 nucleotides read TGTGCCAGCAGCTTATCGGGGACAGGAGCTTTCTTT.

The genes are TRBV7-3 and TRBJ1-1; 12 positions match TRBD1. The ends lost 1 base at V and 10 bases at J; junction bases unmatched: 7. Germline V lookup: CDR1 SGHTA, CDR2 FQGTGA. The CDR3 spans 15 residues. CDR3 sequence: CASSLSGDRGQVAFF. The CDR3 DNA follows: TGTGCCAGCAGCTTAAGCGGGGACAGGGGGCAAGTAGCTTTCTTT.

V and J are TRBV6-5 and TRBJ1-1; D might be TRBD1 (6 bases). The ends were cut back, 6 bases at V and 8 bases at J, with 16 bases in the middle. The CDR3 runs 13 residues. The germline V gene encodes CDR1 MNHEY and CDR2 SVGAGI. This CDR3 is CASSLNREREAFF. CDR3 DNA: TGTGCCAGCAGCCTAAACAGGGAGAGGGAAGCTTTCTTT.

The chain carries TRBV3-1 (or the pseudogene TRBV3-2) and TRBJ1-2; D gene ambiguous. CDR3 length: 14 residues. V lost 4 bases and J lost 4, with 13 bases in between. Germline CDR1 reads LGHDT; CDR2 reads YNNKEL (reference sequence). In DNA, the CDR3 is TGTGCCAGCAGCCCACGGGAGAGAACCTATGGCTACACCTTC. Amino acid sequence: CASSPRERTYGYTF.

This clone has a handful of counts. The CDR3 spells CASSEDRGWNEQFF. DNA of the CDR3: TGCGCCAGCAGCGAGGACAGGGGGTGGAATGAGCAGTTCTTC. The chain is built from TRBV5-1 and TRBJ2-1; 10 bases map to TRBD1. The junction had 5 bases not matched to a gene; V was cut back by 4 bases and J by 7 bases. The length of the CDR3 is 14 residues. The germline V gene has CDR1 SGHRS and CDR2 YFSETQ.

The rearrangement joins TRBV12-5 to TRBJ2-4, with D unclear. There are 14 residues in the CDR3. With 4 bases removed from V and 8 bases from J, the gap between germline ends came to 15 bases. Germline V gene lookup returns CDR1 LGHNT and CDR2 FRNRAP. The CDR3 DNA sequence: TGTGCTAGTGGTTCCCCAGAGCATTTGGACATTCAGTACTTC. It is translated as CASGSPEHLDIQYF.

V usage is TRBV7-9 and J usage is TRBJ1-4; D may be TRBD1 (5 bases). Per germline, CDR1 SEHNR and CDR2 FQNEAQ (reference sequence). This CDR3 comprises 14 residues. V was cut by 2 bases and J by 7 bases, with 11 bases left in between. The CDR3 DNA sequence: TGTGCCAGCAGCTTATACGGGGGTGGTGAAAAACTGTTTTTT. This encodes CASSLYGGGEKLFF. Combining the CDR3 with reference TRBV7-9 and TRBJ1-4 gives the whole variable domain DTGVSQNPRHKITKRGQNVTFRCDPISEHNRLYWYRQTLGQGPEFLTYFQNEAQLEKSRLLSDRFSAERPKGSFSTLEIQRTEQGDSAMYLCASSLYGGGEKLFFGSGTQLSVL.

This chain links TRBV27 with TRBJ2-1; D may be TRBD1 (5 bases). The CDR3 sequence is 13 residues long. The V gene's germline CDR1 is MNHEY and CDR2 SMNVEV (reference sequence). Trimming cost V 6 bases and J 3 bases, with 9 bases left between them. In DNA form, the CDR3 reads TGTGCCAGCAGCGGGCAGGGCTACAATGAGCAGTTCTTC. Encoded protein: CASSGQGYNEQFF.